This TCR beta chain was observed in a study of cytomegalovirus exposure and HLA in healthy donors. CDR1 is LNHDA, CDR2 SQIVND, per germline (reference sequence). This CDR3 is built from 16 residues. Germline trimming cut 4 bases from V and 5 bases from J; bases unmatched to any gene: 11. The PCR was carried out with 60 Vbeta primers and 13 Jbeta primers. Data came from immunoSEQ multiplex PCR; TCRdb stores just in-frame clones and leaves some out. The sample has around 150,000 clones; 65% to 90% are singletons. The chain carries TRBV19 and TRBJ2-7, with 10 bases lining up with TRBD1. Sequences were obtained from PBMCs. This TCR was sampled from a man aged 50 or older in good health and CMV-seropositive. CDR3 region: CASSRPLGTGVNEQYF. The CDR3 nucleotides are TGTGCCAGTAGTAGGCCCCTTGGGACAGGGGTTAACGAGCAGTACTTC.